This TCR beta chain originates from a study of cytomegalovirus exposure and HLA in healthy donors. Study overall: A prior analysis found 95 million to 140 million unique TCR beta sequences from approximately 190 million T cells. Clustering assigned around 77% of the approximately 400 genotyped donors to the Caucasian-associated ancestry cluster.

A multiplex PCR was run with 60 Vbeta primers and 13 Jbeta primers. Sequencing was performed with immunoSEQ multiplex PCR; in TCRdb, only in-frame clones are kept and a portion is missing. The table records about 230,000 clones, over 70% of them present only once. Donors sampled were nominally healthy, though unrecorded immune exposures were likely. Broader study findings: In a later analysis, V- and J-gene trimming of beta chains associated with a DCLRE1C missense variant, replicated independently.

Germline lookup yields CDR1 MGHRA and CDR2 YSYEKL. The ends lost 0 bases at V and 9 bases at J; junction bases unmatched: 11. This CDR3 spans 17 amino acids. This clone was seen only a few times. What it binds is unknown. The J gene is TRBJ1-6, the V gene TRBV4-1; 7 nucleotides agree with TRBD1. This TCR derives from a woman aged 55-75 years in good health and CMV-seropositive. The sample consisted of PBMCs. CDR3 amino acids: CASSQDLWDSETSPLHF. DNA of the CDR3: TGCGCCAGCAGCCAAGATTTATGGGACAGCGAGACTTCACCCCTCCACTTT.